These 26 T cell receptor beta chains share one sample of origin, sequenced in a study of T cells after yellow fever vaccination. In TCRdb, the 5' RACE reads were re-called with MiXCR into one record per CDR3 protein. The sample has about 580,000 distinct CDR3 sequences, around 17% seen once. The sample was PBMCs, taken 5 days after the first yellow fever vaccination. The receptors stem from a man aged 18 to 30 who received the YFV17D yellow fever vaccine.

The table lists this clonotype with a few counts. The chain is built from TRBV7-2 and TRBJ1-6; perhaps TRBD1 as D (6 bases). The germline CDR1 and CDR2 sequences are SGHTA and FQGNSA. Trimming took off 5 bases at V and 8 bases at J, with 7 bases between the two ends. This CDR3 has 12 residues. The CDR3 region is CASSRTDSPLHF. CDR3 sequence (DNA): TGTGCCAGCAGCCGGACAGATTCACCCCTCCACTTT.

DNA for the CDR3: TGTGCCAGCAGCTCCCGAAACGGCGGGGAGCTGTTTTTT. It translates to CASSSRNGGELFF. The chain uses TRBV7-3 and TRBJ2-2, with D hard to call. Trimming took 4 bases from V and 7 from J, leaving 10 bases between them. This CDR3 has 13 residues. Looked up from germline, CDR1 is SGHTA and CDR2 is FQGTGA.

This clonotype was counted only a few times. This sequence joins TRBV5-1 and TRBJ2-1; 7 positions match TRBD2. Germline V gene sequence: CDR1 SGHRS, CDR2 YFSETQ. V lost 4 bases to trimming and J lost 7 bases; unmatched junction nucleotides: 2. There are 12 residues in the CDR3. The CDR3: CASSGLGNEQFF. In nucleotides, the CDR3 is TGCGCCAGCAGCGGACTAGGGAATGAGCAGTTCTTC.

This clonotype was seen more than once but under ten times. The genes are TRBV29-1 and TRBJ2-1, with 7 bases fitting TRBD2. V trimming: 8 bases; J trimming: 2 bases; junction bases outside the gene matches: 9. The CDR3 contains 14 residues. Germline-derived CDR1 and CDR2 are SQVTM and ANQGSEA. CDR3 sequence: CSLRAAGPYNEQFF. CDR3 coding DNA: TGCAGCCTTCGCGCAGCGGGGCCCTACAATGAGCAGTTCTTC.

Comment on this clonotype: At one of its ends the junction is not consistent with the germline gene, which may arise from a read error. The rearrangement joins TRBV12-3 or TRBV12-4 to TRBJ1-1, with 11 bases lining up with TRBD1. CDR3 size: 16 residues. The CDR3, as DNA: TGTGCCAGCAGTTTAGGGACAGGGGGCTTGAACACTGAAGCTTCCTTT. This codes for CASSLGTGGLNTEASF.

This clonotype was seen many times. J is TRBJ2-3 and V is TRBV20-1; maybe TRBD1 (6 bases). CDR1 and CDR2 from the germline V gene are DFQATT and SNEGSKA (reference sequence). The CDR3 consists of 15 residues. The V and J ends lost 1 base and 5 bases respectively, with 16 bases between them. Here the CDR3 reads CSARAPQGYGDTQYF. CDR3 bases: TGCAGTGCTAGAGCTCCACAGGGATACGGAGATACGCAGTATTTT.

This clonotype was counted between two and nine times. This sequence joins TRBV4-3 and TRBJ1-2; tentative D call: TRBD1 (5 bases). CDR1 is LGHNA and CDR2 is YSLEER in the germline V gene. V was trimmed by 4 bases and J by 3 bases, leaving 15 bases between them. The CDR3 sequence is 15 residues long. CDR3 sequence (DNA): TGCGCCAGCAGCCCGAACCCAGGGAACTACTATGGCTACACCTTC. This sequence encodes CASSPNPGNYYGYTF.

This clonotype has more than one count but fewer than ten. CDR3 loop: CASSLSSGPTDTQYF. CDR3 in DNA: TGTGCCAGCAGCTTGTCTAGCGGCCCCACAGATACGCAGTATTTT. V usage is TRBV7-2 and J usage is TRBJ2-3; the match to TRBD2 covers 7 bases. This CDR3 has 15 amino acids. V gave up 3 bases and J gave up 2 bases; unmatched junction bases: 5. The V gene's germline CDR1 is SGHTA and CDR2 FQGNSA.

This clonotype was found a few times. The chain uses TRBV2 and TRBJ2-3; TRBD2 aligns across 8 bases. Germline V gene lookup returns CDR1 SNHLY and CDR2 FYNNEI. V lost 6 bases to trimming and J lost 2 bases; unmatched junction nucleotides: 7. The CDR3 totals 15 residues. DNA for the CDR3: TGTGCCAGCAGCGCCGGGACTAGAGCCACAGATACGCAGTATTTT. Protein sequence: CASSAGTRATDTQYF.

The gene calls are TRBV6-2 or TRBV6-3 and TRBJ1-5; tentative D call: TRBD1 (5 bases). The length of the CDR3 is 13 residues. Per the germline V gene, CDR1 is MNHEY and CDR2 is SVGEGT. The V gene lost 10 bases and the J gene lost 4 bases, with 14 bases spanning the gap. CDR3 loop: CATEQDLNQPQHF. Here the CDR3 DNA reads TGTGCCACCGAACAGGACCTGAATCAGCCCCAGCATTTT.

This clonotype was counted between two and nine times. The chain joins TRBV11-2 to TRBJ2-1; no clear D gene. Per germline, CDR1 SGHAT and CDR2 FQNNGV. Trimming took 5 bases from V and 6 from J, leaving 17 bases between them. The CDR3 sequence is 15 residues long. In DNA, the CDR3 is TGTGCCAGCAGCCTGTCGACCTCCCCCCTCAATGAGCAGTTCTTC. Translated, it gives CASSLSTSPLNEQFF. The entire variable domain, with the rest obtained from reference TRBV11-2 and TRBJ2-1, is as follows: EAGVAQSPRYKIIEKRQSVAFWCNPISGHATLYWYQQILGQGPKLLIQFQNNGVVDDSQLPKDRFSAERLKGVDSTLKIQPAKLEDSAVYLCASSLSTSPLNEQFFGPGTRLTVL.

In this sample, this clonotype turned up a few times. The gene calls are TRBV7-2 and TRBJ2-4; D uncertain. Trimming removed 2 bases at V and 9 bases at J, with 14 bases between. Germline V CDR1 and CDR2: SGHTA, FQGNSA. This CDR3 comprises 14 residues. The CDR3 sequence: CASSLLGTRSIQYF. The CDR3 DNA is TGTGCCAGCAGCTTATTAGGCACTCGGAGCATTCAGTACTTC. Variable domain in full (rest from reference TRBV7-2 and TRBJ2-4): GAGVSQSPSNKVTEKGKDVELRCDPISGHTALYWYRQSLGQGLEFLIYFQGNSAPDKSGLPSDRFSAERTGGSVSTLTIQRTQQEDSAVYLCASSLLGTRSIQYFGAGTRLSVL.

This rearrangement joins TRBV11-2 to TRBJ2-1, with D unclear. Germline V gene data show CDR1 as SGHAT and CDR2 as FQNNGV. This CDR3 is 13 amino acids long. V lost 6 bases and J lost 3, with 9 bases in between. This CDR3 is CASRGNNYNEQFF. CDR3 nucleotide sequence: TGTGCCAGCAGAGGTAACAACTACAATGAGCAGTTCTTC. Together with reference TRBV11-2 and TRBJ2-1, the CDR3 gives the full variable domain: EAGVAQSPRYKIIEKRQSVAFWCNPISGHATLYWYQQILGQGPKLLIQFQNNGVVDDSQLPKDRFSAERLKGVDSTLKIQPAKLEDSAVYLCASRGNNYNEQFFGPGTRLTVL.

The table lists this clonotype with a few counts. The chain carries TRBV28 and TRBJ1-2, with D unresolved. Germline-derived CDR1 and CDR2 are MDHEN and SYDVKM. This CDR3 region has 13 residues. Trimming pared 4 bases from V and 4 bases from J, leaving 10 bases between. CDR3 sequence: CASSWGGGYGYTF. For the CDR3, the DNA is TGTGCCAGCAGTTGGGGAGGAGGCTATGGCTACACCTTC.

This chain uses TRBV3-1 with TRBJ2-7; D may be TRBD2 (5 bases). The V and J ends lost 1 base and 7 bases respectively, with 8 bases between them. This CDR3 spans 12 amino acids. Germline V gene lookup returns CDR1 LGHDT and CDR2 YNNKEL (reference sequence). Here the CDR3 DNA reads TGTGCCAGCAGCCAAGGACTACGAGAGCAGTACTTC. This sequence encodes CASSQGLREQYF.

This clonotype was detected only a few times. This chain joins TRBV12-3 or TRBV12-4 and TRBJ1-3, with D perhaps matching TRBD1 (5 bases). The CDR3 runs 16 residues. V gave up 5 bases and J gave up 5 bases, with 19 bases separating them. This CDR3 reads CASSGGFGGWRNTIYF. The CDR3 DNA reads as TGTGCCAGCAGTGGGGGGTTTGGGGGTTGGAGAAACACCATATATTTT.

The chain is built from TRBV29-1 and TRBJ2-3; 8 bases fit TRBD1. The V gene's germline CDR1 is SQVTM and CDR2 ANQGSEA. The CDR3 length is 14 residues. J lost 2 bases, V lost 6 bases, and 7 bases had no gene match. In DNA, the CDR3 is TGCAGCGTATCCGGACAGGGTTACACAGATACGCAGTATTTT. Encoded protein: CSVSGQGYTDTQYF.

This clonotype occurred many times. The chain recombines TRBV7-2 with TRBJ2-1, with TRBD1 as a possible D gene (5 bases). Trimming took off 2 bases at V and 1 base at J, with 9 bases between the two ends. CDR1 and CDR2 (germline): SGHTA, FQGNSA. The CDR3 contains 15 residues. The CDR3 is CASSLQGPSYNEQFF. The DNA for the CDR3 is TGTGCCAGCAGCTTACAGGGCCCATCCTACAATGAGCAGTTCTTC.

This clonotype was observed many times. The V call is TRBV3-1, the J call TRBJ2-7; no definite D call. The germline V gene has CDR1 LGHDT and CDR2 YNNKEL (reference sequence). There are 12 residues in the CDR3. V was pared by 1 base and J by 7 bases, with 8 bases between. The CDR3 loop is CASSQAAQEQYF. The CDR3, as DNA: TGTGCCAGCAGCCAAGCCGCCCAGGAGCAGTACTTC.

This clonotype has a handful of counts. V gene TRBV9 combines with J gene TRBJ1-6; D remains ambiguous. Trimming took off 6 bases at V and 8 bases at J, with 18 bases between the two ends. Germline lookup yields CDR1 SGDLS and CDR2 YYNGEE. The CDR3 contains 15 residues. In DNA, the CDR3 is TGTGCCAGCATCGAAGAGGGCCAGGAGGATTCACCCCTCCACTTT. Protein product: CASIEEGQEDSPLHF. Looking up the rest from reference TRBV9 and TRBJ1-6 gives the full variable domain: DSGVTQTPKHLITATGQRVTLRCSPRSGDLSVYWYQQSLDQGLQFLIQYYNGEERAKGNILERFSAQQFPDLHSELNLSSLELGDSALYFCASIEEGQEDSPLHFGNGTRLTVT.

This sequence joins TRBV9 and TRBJ2-7; perhaps TRBD1 as D (7 bases). Germline CDR1 SGDLS, CDR2 YYNGEE. V was clipped by 0 bases and J by 4 bases, with 20 bases between them. The CDR3 runs 17 residues. CDR3 residues: CASSVARAGGLKYEQYV. The CDR3 DNA follows: TGTGCCAGCAGCGTAGCTCGGGCAGGGGGGTTAAAATACGAGCAGTACGTC.

The chain carries TRBV5-1 and TRBJ1-1; D is undetermined. V was cut by 0 bases and J by 7 bases, with 7 bases left in between. Germline CDR1 SGHRS, CDR2 YFSETQ. The CDR3 runs to 12 residues. CDR3 DNA: TGCGCCAGCAGCTTGGGCATCGATGAAGCTTTCTTT. Translated, it gives CASSLGIDEAFF.

This clonotype occurred many times. The genes are TRBV5-1 and TRBJ1-6, with D unresolved. This CDR3 spans 17 amino acids. Trimming shortened V by 4 bases and J by 10 bases, and 24 bases separated the two germline ends. Germline CDR1 SGHRS, CDR2 YFSETQ. This CDR3 is CASSIYLRTDLGSPLHF. The CDR3 DNA reads as TGCGCCAGCAGCATTTACTTAAGGACCGACTTGGGCTCACCCCTCCACTTT.

In its sample, this clonotype was seen many times. This chain links TRBV12-3 or TRBV12-4 with TRBJ1-3; D unclear. Trimming removed 7 bases from V and 0 bases from J, with 10 bases in between. The CDR3 consists of 14 residues. The CDR3: CASTLRISGNTIYF. CDR3 nucleotides: TGTGCCAGCACCCTAAGAATCTCTGGAAACACCATATATTTT.

A few counts support this clonotype. V and J are TRBV4-3 and TRBJ2-5, with D perhaps matching TRBD1 (5 bases). The CDR3 has 15 amino acids. Trimming took 3 bases from V and 6 from J, leaving 17 bases between them. From germline, CDR1 is LGHNA and CDR2 YSLEER. The CDR3 loop is CASSQGWGVLQTQYF. In nucleotides, the CDR3 is TGCGCCAGCAGCCAGGGGTGGGGCGTTCTGCAGACCCAGTACTTC.

The rearrangement joins TRBV7-3 to TRBJ2-3; D ambiguous. The CDR3 runs to 14 residues. Deletions cut 2 bases from V and 2 bases from J, with 8 bases between. Germline V gene data show CDR1 as SGHTA and CDR2 as FQGTGA. CDR3 region: CASSLQLPTDTQYF. Written as DNA, the CDR3 is TGTGCCAGCAGCTTACAGCTCCCCACAGATACGCAGTATTTT.